Presented here are 20 T cell receptor beta chains from one specimen sequenced in a study of blood T cell repertoires in COVID-19. Measured with immunoSEQ multiplex PCR; TCRdb has only the in-frame clones, and not every one. The table lists more than 85,000 clones, roughly 79% of them singletons. The sequenced sample was peripheral blood. Receptors originate from a man in his 70s with acute or convalescent COVID-19.

Comments on this clone: The same CDR3 also results from other DNA sequences found in this sample. The rearrangement uses TRBV6-5 and TRBJ1-1; 7 nucleotides line up with TRBD1. V was clipped by 10 bases and J by 2 bases; unmatched bases: 4. The CDR3 sequence is 12 residues long. Looked up from germline, CDR1 is MNHEY and CDR2 is SVGAGI. CDR3 coding DNA: TGTGCCACCAGGGACAGTAACACTGAAGCTTTCTTT. Protein product: CATRDSNTEAFF.

The rearrangement links TRBV7-3 to TRBJ2-1; 13 bases map to TRBD2. V was pared by 4 bases and J by 1 base, with 7 bases of the junction left unmatched. This CDR3 has 18 residues. Germline CDR1 and CDR2: SGHTA and FQGTGA. CDR3 region: CASSSGTSGIGSYNEQFF. CDR3 DNA sequence: TGTGCCAGCAGCTCGGGGACTAGCGGGATTGGTTCCTACAATGAGCAGTTCTTC.

The chain couples TRBV19 to TRBJ2-1; 7 bases match TRBD1. The junction had 10 bases not matched to a gene; V was cut back by 3 bases and J by 2 bases. Germline CDR1 reads LNHDA; CDR2 reads SQIVND (reference sequence). The CDR3 covers 17 residues. The chain's CDR3 is CASSIESRGLAYNEQFF. Here the CDR3 DNA reads TGTGCCAGTAGTATCGAGTCGAGGGGGCTAGCCTACAATGAGCAGTTCTTC.

J is TRBJ1-2 and V is TRBV6-5; 11 bases fit TRBD1. From germline, CDR1 is MNHEY and CDR2 SVGAGI. The J segment lost 4 bases and the V segment lost 7 bases, leaving 5 bases of the junction unmatched. The CDR3 runs 14 residues. The CDR3 reads CASKRGQGVYGYTF. The CDR3 DNA reads TGTGCCAGCAAGAGGGGACAGGGGGTCTATGGCTACACCTTC.

This chain links TRBV7-3 with TRBJ2-1; D is ambiguous. This CDR3 has 13 residues. Per the germline V gene, CDR1 is SGHTA and CDR2 is FQGTGA. Between the trimmed V and J ends, which lost 3 bases and 8 bases, there was a span of 11 bases. CDR3 sequence: CASSFGRDYEQFF. In DNA, the CDR3 is TGTGCCAGCAGCTTCGGCCGAGACTATGAGCAGTTCTTC.

The rearrangement uses TRBV11-2 and TRBJ2-1; D uncertain. In germline, CDR1 is SGHAT, CDR2 FQNNGV. Trimming took 5 bases from V and 3 from J, leaving 5 bases between them. There are 12 residues in the CDR3. The CDR3 DNA sequence: TGTGCCAGCAGCCCCCTCTACAATGAGCAGTTCTTC. Translation gives CASSPLYNEQFF.

Note on this clone: A junction end diverges from the germline sequence, so it may reflect a read error. The CDR3 reads CASIVAGRKQEAQYF. The CDR3 region has the DNA TGTGCCAGCATCGTAGCGGGGCGAAAACAAGAGGCCCAGTACTTC. The chain links TRBV6-5 to TRBJ2-5; 8 nucleotides line up with TRBD2. The CDR3 consists of 15 residues. Germline V gives CDR1 MNHEY, CDR2 SVGAGI.

The chain uses TRBV28 and TRBJ1-1; D not resolved. Trimming cost V 8 bases and J 3 bases, with 7 bases left between them. Germline lookup yields CDR1 MDHEN and CDR2 SYDVKM. The CDR3 has 11 residues. The CDR3 region has the DNA TGTGCCAGCGCCGGGGACACTGAAGCTTTCTTT. Translating it yields CASAGDTEAFF.

The V and J genes are TRBV11-2 and TRBJ2-1; D gene ambiguous. CDR1 is SGHAT and CDR2 is FQNNGV in the germline V gene. This CDR3 spans 17 amino acids. The V gene lost 1 base and the J gene lost 0 bases, with 13 bases spanning the gap. In DNA, the CDR3 is TGTGCCAGCAGCTTAGGGGTACTAACCCGCTCCTACAATGAGCAGTTCTTC. Translation gives CASSLGVLTRSYNEQFF. Complete variable domain (other parts from reference TRBV11-2 and TRBJ2-1): EAGVAQSPRYKIIEKRQSVAFWCNPISGHATLYWYQQILGQGPKLLIQFQNNGVVDDSQLPKDRFSAERLKGVDSTLKIQPAKLEDSAVYLCASSLGVLTRSYNEQFFGPGTRLTVL.

The rearrangement links TRBV18 to TRBJ2-1, with TRBD2 matching 7 bases. Germline-derived CDR1 and CDR2 are KGHSH and LQKENI. V was clipped by 5 bases and J by 8 bases; unmatched bases: 9. The CDR3 covers 14 residues. The CDR3 loop is CASSLLREGDEQFF. In DNA, the CDR3 is TGTGCCAGCTCATTGCTCAGGGAGGGCGATGAGCAGTTCTTC.

The V and J genes are TRBV18 and TRBJ1-1; 7 bases are a match to TRBD1. V lost 4 bases, J lost 3 bases, and 8 bases stayed unmatched. CDR3 length: 15 amino acids. Germline V CDR1 and CDR2: KGHSH, LQKENI. CDR3 coding DNA: TGTGCCAGCTCACGGTTGGGACAGACATACACTGAAGCTTTCTTT. As protein: CASSRLGQTYTEAFF. Full variable domain (outside the CDR3, taken from reference TRBV18 and TRBJ1-1): NAGVMQNPRHLVRRRGQEARLRCSPMKGHSHVYWYRQLPEEGLKFMVYLQKENIIDESGMPKERFSAEFPKEGPSILRIQQVVRGDSAAYFCASSRLGQTYTEAFFGQGTRLTVV.

V is TRBV19 and J is TRBJ1-2; 8 nucleotides agree with TRBD1. This CDR3 is 15 amino acids long. In germline, CDR1 is LNHDA, CDR2 SQIVND (reference sequence). V lost 4 bases and J lost 3; bases outside the gene matches: 7. The CDR3: CASSTTTGVYYGYTF. CDR3 nucleotides: TGTGCCAGTAGTACAACGACAGGGGTGTACTATGGCTACACCTTC.

The V and J genes are TRBV27 and TRBJ2-2, with 7 bases that match TRBD2. Trimming removed 3 bases from V and 0 bases from J; junction bases left unmatched: 13. The length of the CDR3 is 19 residues. The germline CDR1 and CDR2 sequences are MNHEY and SMNVEV (reference sequence). The chain's CDR3 is CASSLWGPSGKANTGELFF. The CDR3 region has the DNA TGTGCCAGCAGTTTGTGGGGCCCGAGCGGGAAAGCGAACACCGGGGAGCTGTTTTTT.

This clone was counted only a few times. The chain links TRBV30 to TRBJ1-4, with 7 nucleotides matching TRBD1. Germline trimming cut 4 bases from V and 7 bases from J; bases unmatched to any gene: 12. CDR3 size: 15 residues. Germline V gene sequence: CDR1 GTSNPN, CDR2 SVGIG (reference sequence). The CDR3 DNA reads TGTGCCTGGAAAAAACAGGGGAGTTCTGGTGAAAAACTGTTTTTT. Its translation is CAWKKQGSSGEKLFF. Full variable domain (rest looked up from reference TRBV30 and TRBJ1-4): SQTIHQWPATLVQPVGSPLSLECTVEGTSNPNLYWYRQAAGRGLQLLFYSVGIGQISSEVPQNLSASRPQDRQFILSSKKLLLSDSGFYLCAWKKQGSSGEKLFFGSGTQLSVL.

The CDR3 loop is CASSKGLGGDTQYF. DNA for the CDR3: TGTGCCAGTAGTAAGGGACTAGGGGGAGATACGCAGTATTTT. This chain joins TRBV19 and TRBJ2-3, with 8 positions matching TRBD2. The CDR3 length is 14 residues. V trimming: 4 bases; J trimming: 5 bases; junction bases outside the gene matches: 5. In germline, CDR1 is LNHDA, CDR2 SQIVND (reference sequence).

V gene TRBV11-2 combines with J gene TRBJ1-1; possible D gene TRBD1, 6 bases. The CDR3 runs 14 residues. Deletions cut 5 bases from V and 2 bases from J, with 12 bases between. The germline gives CDR1 SGHAT, CDR2 FQNNGV. The CDR3 here is CASSIQQGNTEAFF. The CDR3 region has the DNA TGTGCCAGCAGCATCCAACAGGGAAACACTGAAGCTTTCTTT.

The chain employs TRBV19 and TRBJ2-1; 8 positions agree with TRBD2. The germline gives CDR1 LNHDA, CDR2 SQIVND (reference sequence). Germline trimming cut 4 bases from V and 8 bases from J; bases unmatched to any gene: 4. CDR3 length: 13 amino acids. Here the CDR3 reads CASSTTGGDEQFF. DNA for the CDR3: TGTGCCAGTAGTACCACGGGGGGGGATGAGCAGTTCTTC. Looking up the rest from reference TRBV19 and TRBJ2-1 gives the full variable domain: DGGITQSPKYLFRKEGQNVTLSCEQNLNHDAMYWYRQDPGQGLRLIYYSQIVNDFQKGDIAEGYSVSREKKESFPLTVTSAQKNPTAFYLCASSTTGGDEQFFGPGTRLTVL.

Regarding this clone: Mismatch with germline at one junction end may stem from a read error. The chain joins TRBV5-1 to TRBJ2-7; TRBD2 matches at 9 bases. Per germline, CDR1 SGHRS and CDR2 YFSETQ. This CDR3 comprises 14 residues. The CDR3 spells CARSFLAGGREQYF. The CDR3 region has the DNA TGCGCCCGCAGCTTCTTGGCGGGGGGGCGGGAGCAGTACTTC.

J is TRBJ1-2 and V is TRBV5-4; 7 nucleotides agree with TRBD1. J lost 7 bases, V lost 4 bases, and 7 bases had no gene match. This CDR3 spans 13 amino acids. Per the germline V gene, CDR1 is SGHNT and CDR2 is YYREEE (reference sequence). As DNA, the CDR3 is TGTGCCAGCAGCGTAGGGACAGATCGTGGCTACACCTTC. Encoded protein: CASSVGTDRGYTF. Full variable domain (outside the CDR3, taken from reference TRBV5-4 and TRBJ1-2): ETGVTQSPTHLIKTRGQQVTLRCSSQSGHNTVSWYQQALGQGPQFIFQYYREEENGRGNFPPRFSGLQFPNYSSELNVNALELDDSALYLCASSVGTDRGYTFGSGTRLTVV.

Regarding this clone: The sample has other DNA sequences that encode this CDR3 too. The genes are TRBV29-1 and TRBJ1-1; D is uncertain. Germline V CDR1 and CDR2: SQVTM, ANQGSEA. The CDR3 spans 12 residues. Trimming stripped 4 bases from V and 1 base from J, with 7 bases between. The CDR3 nucleotides read TGCAGCGTTGTTTCGGGGAACACTGAAGCTTTCTTT. Translated: CSVVSGNTEAFF.